This is a list of T cell receptor beta chains from one sample in a study of shared clonotypes between healthy human individuals. TCRdb's table, derived via immunoSEQ multiplex PCR, lists solely in-frame clones and lacks some. Of about 520,000 clones in the sample, 90% to 96% were seen once. Sequencing was performed on naive CD4+ T cells sorted from blood. The source of these receptors is a woman under 40 in good health. Each CDR3 is given without its conserved first and last residue. Each record gives: D gene, V gene, CDR3 protein. The D gene is left open where the match is weak.

NA	TRBV10-1	ASPGTLSTGELF
TRBD1	TRBV13	ASSLLTGAGYT
NA	TRBV19	ASSIGRVGEQF
NA	TRBV28	ASRWGDSNQPQH
NA	TRBV15	ATSRDRAPTEAF
NA	TRBV6-5	ASSYSKQPHHEQY
NA	TRBV6-5	ASSYSKSGGYT
NA	TRBV30	AWSYRTGELF
NA	TRBV5-1	ASSLGRGQQETQY
NA	TRBV29-1	SVGPGTGSTGELF
NA	TRBV5-8	ASSFEGAGNQPQH
NA	TRBV10-1	ASPLAKNIQY
NA	TRBV28	ASSLGPLYEQY
NA	TRBV9	ASSEGPVNQPQH
NA	TRBV27	ASSPRDTRWSSGANVLT
NA	TRBV19	ASSMRHREGRYEQY
TRBD1	TRBV13	ASSLAQGAPGANVLT
TRBD2	TRBV9	ASSVNAGVGTDTQY
TRBD1	TRBV5-1	ASSSGQGDQPQH
NA	TRBV7-9	ASSLVGSGFSGNTIY
NA	TRBV18	ASSPPGRSNYGYT
NA	TRBV10-3	AISGTATSYEQY
TRBD1	TRBV28	ASRARAGGLYEQY
NA	TRBV6-1	ASSEAPTSEAF
NA	TRBV29-1	SVALRTSRSMTIQF
NA	TRBV30	AWSIGHTNTEAF
TRBD1	TRBV5-1	ASSLEGATEKLF
TRBD1	TRBV5-1	ASSLGTGNQPQH
NA	TRBV4-1	ASSQMKEQPYEQY
NA	TRBV4-1	ASSQGPEQETQY
NA	TRBV6-1	ASVAGFHNEQF
NA	TRBV29-1	SVGGVGGAEKLF
NA	TRBV7-9	ASSVGDTYEQY
NA	TRBV6-1	ASSALGVPFYGYT
TRBD2	TRBV4-1	ASSQLAGGPYEQY
NA	TRBV28	ASSSPQGPGNTIY
NA	TRBV19	ASTGRQGVGQPQH
NA	TRBV5-1	ASSLLQTGAHGYT
NA	TRBV7-2	ASSLAIHEQY
TRBD1	TRBV5-4	ASSLERQGRGYT
NA	TRBV14	ASSQDVGSSGNTIY